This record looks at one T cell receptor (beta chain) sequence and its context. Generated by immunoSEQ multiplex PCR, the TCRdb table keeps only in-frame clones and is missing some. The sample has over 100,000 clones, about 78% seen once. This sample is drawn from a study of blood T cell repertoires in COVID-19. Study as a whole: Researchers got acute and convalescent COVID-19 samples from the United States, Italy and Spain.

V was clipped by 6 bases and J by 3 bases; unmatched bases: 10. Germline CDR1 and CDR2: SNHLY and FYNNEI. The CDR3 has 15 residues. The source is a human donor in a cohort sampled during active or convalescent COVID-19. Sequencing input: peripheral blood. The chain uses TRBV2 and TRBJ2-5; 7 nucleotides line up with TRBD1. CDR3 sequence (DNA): TGTGCCAGCAGACTAACAGGGGTTCCCAAAGAGACCCAGTACTTC. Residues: CASRLTGVPKETQYF.